Below, 26 T cell receptor beta chains from the same sample are listed, as sequenced in a study of post-analysis software for immune sequencing data. No antigens are known for them. Every TCR beta cDNA library bore unique molecular identifiers. Each CDR3 protein gets one entry after TCRdb re-called the PCR reads with MiXCR. The sample holds approximately 570,000 distinct CDR3 sequences, roughly 46% seen once. General study findings and limits: Patients had higher frequencies than controls of roughly 5 TRBV segments, including TRBV5-6, TRBV5-1 and TRBV20-1.

The sequencing sample was made of blood. All receptors come from a girl aged 5-17 years with multiple sclerosis.

The gene calls are TRBV11-2 and TRBJ2-1; the D is unclear. CDR1 is SGHAT, CDR2 FQNNGV, per germline. Trimming left V 0 bases short and J 11 bases short, with 11 bases between. The CDR3 has 13 residues. DNA of the CDR3: TGTGCCAGCAGCTTAGAGGGTTTTGGACAGCAGTTCTTC. This codes for CASSLEGFGQQFF.

The J gene is TRBJ2-7, the V gene TRBV7-2; no clear D. This CDR3 spans 15 amino acids. Per the germline V gene, CDR1 is SGHTA and CDR2 is FQGNSA. The germline V and J ends were trimmed by 5 bases and 3 bases, with 17 bases remaining between them. Here the CDR3 reads CASSPRIRSYYEQYF. CDR3 bases: TGTGCCAGCAGCCCGCGGATCCGTTCTTACTACGAGCAGTACTTC. The full variable domain, rest sourced from reference TRBV7-2 and TRBJ2-7, is GAGVSQSPSNKVTEKGKDVELRCDPISGHTALYWYRQSLGQGLEFLIYFQGNSAPDKSGLPSDRFSAERTGGSVSTLTIQRTQQEDSAVYLCASSPRIRSYYEQYFGPGTRLTVT.

The V call is TRBV5-1, the J call TRBJ2-7; D is unresolved. Germline assignment: CDR1 SGHRS and CDR2 YFSETQ. The V and J ends lost 1 base and 1 base respectively, with 9 bases between them. CDR3 length equals 14 residues. This CDR3 is CASSLTSSSYEQYF. CDR3 coding DNA: TGCGCCAGCAGCTTGACCTCTAGTTCCTACGAGCAGTACTTC.

The rearrangement joins TRBV7-2 to TRBJ1-5; D gene unclear. The CDR3 runs to 16 residues. Trimming stripped 3 bases from V and 4 bases from J, with 16 bases between. From germline, CDR1 is SGHTA and CDR2 FQGNSA. CDR3 sequence: CASSFSSEVGNQPQHF. CDR3 nucleotide sequence: TGTGCCAGCAGCTTTTCATCCGAAGTAGGGAATCAGCCCCAGCATTTT.

This clonotype was counted a few times. The chain carries TRBV6-2 or TRBV6-3 and TRBJ2-4, with TRBD1 as a possible D gene (6 bases). Looked up from germline, CDR1 is MNHEY and CDR2 is SVGEGT. The V and J ends lost 7 bases and 0 bases respectively, with 13 bases between them. CDR3 length: 15 residues. This CDR3 is CASIGQNLAKNIQYF. The CDR3 bases are TGTGCCAGCATTGGACAGAACCTAGCCAAAAACATTCAGTACTTC.

J is TRBJ2-3 and V is TRBV7-2; 7 bases are a match to TRBD1. CDR1 and CDR2 from the germline V gene are SGHTA and FQGNSA. The CDR3 extends over 15 amino acids. V gave up 5 bases and J gave up 6 bases; unmatched junction bases: 11. The CDR3 region has the DNA TGTGCCAGCAGCCAAGACAGGGTTTATTCGGATACGCAGTATTTT. Translating gives CASSQDRVYSDTQYF.

The rearrangement joins TRBV4-2 to TRBJ2-1, with a weak D call TRBD2 (7 bases). In germline, CDR1 is LGHNA, CDR2 YNFKEQ. The CDR3 has 17 amino acids. With 4 bases removed from V and 5 bases from J, the gap between germline ends came to 21 bases. The CDR3 DNA reads TGTGCCAGCAGCCGGCATTGGCGCGGGGGCCAACACAATGAGCAGTTCTTC. Its protein product is CASSRHWRGGQHNEQFF.

About this clonotype itself: Germline is not matched at one junction end, which may reflect a read error. The chain uses TRBV6-6 and TRBJ1-2, with D uncertain. The CDR3 totals 14 residues. Germline V gene data show CDR1 as MNHNY and CDR2 as SVGAGI (reference sequence). This CDR3 is CVSSYTDNNYGYTF. In DNA, the CDR3 is TGTGTCAGCAGTTACACAGATAATAACTATGGCTACACCTTC.

The chain is built from TRBV5-1 and TRBJ2-1; TRBD2 agrees at 10 bases. Germline CDR1 is SGHRS and CDR2 is YFSETQ. V was pared by 1 base and J by 4 bases, with 5 bases of the junction left unmatched. This CDR3 has 16 amino acids. The CDR3 coding sequence is TGCGCCAGCAGCTTGTTAACTAGCGGGGTATACAATGAGCAGTTCTTC. It translates to CASSLLTSGVYNEQFF. Together with reference TRBV5-1 and TRBJ2-1, the CDR3 gives the full variable domain: KAGVTQTPRYLIKTRGQQVTLSCSPISGHRSVSWYQQTPGQGLQFLFEYFSETQRNKGNFPGRFSGRQFSNSRSEMNVSTLELGDSALYLCASSLLTSGVYNEQFFGPGTRLTVL.

The chain couples TRBV7-6 to TRBJ2-6; tentatively, D is TRBD1 (5 bases). V was cut by 6 bases and J by 3 bases, with 12 bases left in between. This CDR3 region has 15 residues. Germline values: CDR1 SGHVS, CDR2 FNYEAQ. The CDR3 reads CASSDRQIGANVLTF. In nucleotides, the CDR3 is TGTGCCAGCAGTGACCGACAGATTGGGGCCAACGTCCTGACTTTC.

This chain connects TRBV12-3 or TRBV12-4 to TRBJ2-7; TRBD2 matches at 8 bases. V was clipped by 7 bases and J by 3 bases; unmatched bases: 5. The CDR3 consists of 13 residues. The CDR3 nucleotides read TGTGCCAGCAAAGCGGGAGTTCTCTACGAGCAGTACTTC. As protein: CASKAGVLYEQYF.

This sequence joins TRBV29-1 and TRBJ2-3, with 8 bases identical to TRBD2. The CDR3 loop spans 16 amino acids. Germline V gene data show CDR1 as SQVTM and CDR2 as ANQGSEA. Germline trimming cut 4 bases from V and 3 bases from J; bases unmatched to any gene: 12. This CDR3 reads CSVGITGGRSTDTQYF. The CDR3 region has the DNA TGCAGCGTTGGGATAACGGGGGGGCGTTCTACAGATACGCAGTATTTT.

On this clonotype itself: At one of its ends the junction is not consistent with the germline gene, which may arise from a read error. V gene TRBV5-1 combines with J gene TRBJ1-5; 9 nucleotides agree with TRBD1. CDR1 is SGHRS, CDR2 YFSETQ, per germline. The CDR3 length is 17 residues. In DNA, the CDR3 is TGTGCCAGCAGCTTGGACGGACAGGGGATGGGAAATCAGCCCCAGCATTTT. Protein: CASSLDGQGMGNQPQHF.

The chain is built from TRBV20-1 and TRBJ2-7, with 10 bases that match TRBD2. This CDR3 has 13 amino acids. Germline V gene sequence: CDR1 DFQATT, CDR2 SNEGSKA (reference sequence). J was trimmed by 4 bases and V by 3 bases; bases with no gene match: 3. The CDR3 loop is CSARASGGYEQYF. CDR3 coding DNA: TGCAGTGCTAGGGCTAGCGGGGGATACGAGCAGTACTTC.

The V and J genes are TRBV5-1 and TRBJ2-1; D possibly corresponds to TRBD2 (5 bases). Trimming cost V 7 bases and J 2 bases, with 16 bases left between them. The CDR3 consists of 15 residues. Germline values: CDR1 SGHRS, CDR2 YFSETQ. The CDR3 DNA reads as TGCGCCAGCTCCCCTCTGGGAGACGCCTACAATGAGCAGTTCTTC. This encodes CASSPLGDAYNEQFF.

This chain joins TRBV5-1 and TRBJ2-7; D might be TRBD1 (6 bases). The CDR3 loop spans 15 amino acids. Looked up from germline, CDR1 is SGHRS and CDR2 is YFSETQ. The V gene lost 1 base and the J gene lost 3 bases, with 14 bases spanning the gap. CDR3 in DNA: TGCGCCAGCAGCTTGTCAGGGGCCAGGGGCTACGAGCAGTACTTC. This encodes CASSLSGARGYEQYF. Filled out from reference TRBV5-1 and TRBJ2-7, the complete variable domain reads KAGVTQTPRYLIKTRGQQVTLSCSPISGHRSVSWYQQTPGQGLQFLFEYFSETQRNKGNFPGRFSGRQFSNSRSEMNVSTLELGDSALYLCASSLSGARGYEQYFGPGTRLTVT.

This chain connects TRBV29-1 to TRBJ2-7, with unresolved D. Looked up from germline, CDR1 is SQVTM and CDR2 is ANQGSEA. The V end was cut by 0 bases, the J end by 3 bases, with 3 bases between. The CDR3 consists of 11 residues. The DNA of the CDR3 is TGCAGCGTTGAAGATAACTACGAGCAGTACTTC. It yields the protein CSVEDNYEQYF.

The J gene is TRBJ1-5, the V gene TRBV11-2; D remains unclear. CDR1 and CDR2 from the germline V gene are SGHAT and FQNNGV. This CDR3 comprises 13 residues. V was trimmed by 3 bases and J by 0 bases, leaving 3 bases between them. Here the CDR3 DNA reads TGTGCCAGCAGCTTTCTTAGCAATCAGCCCCAGCATTTT. Its translation: CASSFLSNQPQHF.

The chain links TRBV7-2 to TRBJ1-2, with 7 positions matching TRBD1. With V trimmed by 3 bases and J by 4 bases, 2 bases remained unmatched. Germline assignment: CDR1 SGHTA and CDR2 FQGNSA. This CDR3 has 13 amino acids. The CDR3 spells CASSFDRAYGYTF. The CDR3, as DNA: TGTGCCAGCAGCTTCGACAGGGCCTATGGCTACACCTTC.

The chain is built from TRBV29-1 and TRBJ2-1; tentative D call: TRBD2 (5 bases). Trimming cost V 4 bases and J 9 bases, with 16 bases left between them. This CDR3 has 13 residues. Germline loops: CDR1 SQVTM, CDR2 ANQGSEA. The CDR3 loop reads CSVGGLALVEQFF. Here the CDR3 DNA reads TGCAGCGTTGGAGGGCTAGCTTTGGTTGAGCAGTTCTTC.

The CDR3 sequence: CASSYPLGGEFSEQYF. The CDR3 nucleotides are TGTGCCAGCAGTTATCCTCTGGGGGGGGAGTTCTCCGAGCAGTACTTC. This chain links TRBV6-5 with TRBJ2-1, with TRBD2 identical over 7 bases. The DNA matches TRBJ2-7 better at its end, which makes the J call doubtful. Germline V gene data show CDR1 as MNHEY and CDR2 as SVGAGI. The CDR3 runs to 16 residues.

The chain employs TRBV28 and TRBJ2-3; 7 bases line up with TRBD1. Germline V gives CDR1 MDHEN, CDR2 SYDVKM. This CDR3 spans 14 amino acids. Losses at the gene ends were 2 bases for V and 5 bases for J; bases not matched to a gene: 4. The CDR3 spells CASSLTGEIDTQYF. The CDR3 DNA sequence: TGTGCCAGCAGTTTAACAGGGGAGATAGATACGCAGTATTTT.

The chain combines TRBV5-1 with TRBJ2-1; 11 bases fit TRBD2. Germline V gene sequence: CDR1 SGHRS, CDR2 YFSETQ. This CDR3 has 14 residues. V lost 7 bases, J lost 7 bases, and 7 bases stayed unmatched. This CDR3 is CASGTTSGVNEQFF. CDR3 coding DNA: TGCGCCAGCGGTACGACTAGCGGGGTTAATGAGCAGTTCTTC.

This clonotype was seen more than once but under ten times. The chain employs TRBV15 and TRBJ2-1; perhaps TRBD1 as D (5 bases). The CDR3 is made up of 16 amino acids. Trimming shortened V by 0 bases and J by 0 bases, and 9 bases separated the two germline ends. From germline, CDR1 is LNHNV and CDR2 YYDKDF (reference sequence). The CDR3 DNA reads TGTGCCACCAGCAGAGATTGGGGCAGCTCCTACAATGAGCAGTTCTTC. Protein sequence: CATSRDWGSSYNEQFF.

This clonotype showed up just a few times. The rearrangement links TRBV7-9 to TRBJ2-3; 10 bases match TRBD1. CDR1 is SEHNR, CDR2 FQNEAQ, per germline (reference sequence). The CDR3 has 16 residues. Trimming at V came to 4 bases and at J to 6 bases, leaving 10 bases not matched to a gene. As DNA, the CDR3 is TGTGCCAGCAGCTCGAGTGGGACAGGGGCGGCGGATACGCAGTATTTT. This sequence encodes CASSSSGTGAADTQYF.

This clonotype was detected only a few times. The gene calls are TRBV7-2 and TRBJ2-3, with a weak D call TRBD2 (6 bases). V was trimmed by 4 bases and J by 8 bases, leaving 13 bases between them. Per the germline V gene, CDR1 is SGHTA and CDR2 is FQGNSA. This CDR3 is 13 amino acids long. The CDR3 here is CASSSGTRGTQYF. In DNA, the CDR3 is TGTGCCAGCAGCTCCGGGACTCGGGGTACGCAGTATTTT.